This T cell receptor beta chain was profiled in a study of OX40 agonist ivuxolimab in advanced cancers. A note on the overall study: Ivuxolimab, which targeted the costimulatory receptor OX40 (CD134), was an agonistic, fully human IgG2 monoclonal antibody. Intravenous ivuxolimab was administered to patients every 2 weeks at six dose levels: 0.01, 0.1, 0.3, 1.5, 3 and 10 mg/kg. Of the approximately 54 patients in dose escalation, around 20 had hepatocellular carcinoma, roughly 15 had melanoma, 9 had renal cell carcinoma and 9 had head and neck cancer. The dose-escalation cohort was around 84% male with a mean age of around 62 years, ranging from roughly 23 to 90. Patients were allowed to have had prior anti-PD-1, anti-PD-L1 or anti-CTLA-4 therapy, and 40% to 45% of the dose-escalation patients had previously received checkpoint inhibitors. Partial responses were achieved by three dose-escalation patients, of whom one had hepatocellular carcinoma and two had cutaneous melanoma. Peripheral TCRbeta sequencing aimed to test whether ivuxolimab altered TCR sequence diversity and caused clonal T-cell expansion. The paper covers the monotherapy dose-escalation part of the phase I ivuxolimab trial, which included N of about 51 patients.

Study-wide findings and limitations: Low levels of normalized T-cell clonal expansion were also seen in some nonresponding patients. The antigen specificity of the clonally expanded peripheral T cells was not determined. In the 0.1-3.0 mg/kg groups, partial responders were among the patients with the lowest normalized peripheral clonal expansion, particularly in CD8+ T cells. At doses of 0.1 to 3.0 mg/kg, clonal expansion of both CD4+ and CD8+ T cells in blood was seen between baseline and week 6. After ivuxolimab, expanded clones were on average more numerous among CD8+ T cells than among CD4+ T cells.

Patients with a history of autoimmune disease or receiving systemic immunosuppression were excluded from the trial. Peripheral blood for TCR sequencing was collected from all dose cohorts at baseline, on cycle 4 day 1, and on cycle 7 day 1. The samples were taken from a phase I, first-in-human, multicenter, open-label dose-escalation trial of ivuxolimab. Adults with locally advanced or metastatic melanoma, renal cell, hepatocellular, or head and neck squamous cell carcinoma were enrolled in the trial. CD4+ and CD8+ T cells were sorted separately from peripheral blood before TCR sequencing. The germline V gene provides CDR1 SGDLS and CDR2 YYNGEE. From the cysteine through the phenylalanine, the CDR3 covers 14 amino acids. Only the CDR3 region is kept as DNA, spanning 42 bases read in frame from base 1. V is clipped by 4 bases and J by 7 bases, and the sequence between their germline boundaries is 12 bases long.

Genomic DNA was isolated from the sorted cells so that the TCRbeta CDR3 region could be sequenced. The immunoSEQ Assay was used to sequence the TCRbeta CDR3 regions. TCRdb took over this immuneACCESS table, retaining in-frame rearrangements with V and J assigned. Such tables are incomplete; in checked studies, under half of the missing clones stem from an unresolved V gene, and the remainder is unexplained. The sample yields roughly 67,000 clones; roughly 84% were counted once. Jointly, the top ten make up approximately 0.39% of the sample. In the case of this clone: It lacks a known antigen. One base away there is no much larger clone; base qualities are not given.

The sample consisted of CD4+ or CD8+ T cells sorted from blood, taken in a trial of the OX40 agonist ivuxolimab. The V and J segments used are TRBV9 and TRBJ1-6; no D gene is confidently identified. This receptor was identified in an adult with an advanced solid tumor such as melanoma, head and neck, liver or kidney cancer. The DNA is TGTGCCAGCAGCCCAAACCTGCTGAATTCACCCCTCCACTTT. It encodes CASSPNLLNSPLHF.